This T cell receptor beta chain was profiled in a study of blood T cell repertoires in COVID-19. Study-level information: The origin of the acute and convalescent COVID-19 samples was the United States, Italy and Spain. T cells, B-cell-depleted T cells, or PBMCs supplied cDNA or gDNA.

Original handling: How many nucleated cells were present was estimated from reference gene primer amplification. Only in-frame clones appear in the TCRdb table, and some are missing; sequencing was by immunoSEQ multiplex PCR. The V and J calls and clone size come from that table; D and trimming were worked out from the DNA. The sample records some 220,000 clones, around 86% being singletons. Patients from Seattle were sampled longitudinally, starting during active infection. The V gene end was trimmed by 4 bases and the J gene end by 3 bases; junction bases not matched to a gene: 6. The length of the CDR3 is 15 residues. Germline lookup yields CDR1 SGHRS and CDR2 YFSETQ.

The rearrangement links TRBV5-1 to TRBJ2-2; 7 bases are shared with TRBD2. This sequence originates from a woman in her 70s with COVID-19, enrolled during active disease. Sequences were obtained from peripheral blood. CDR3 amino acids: CASSIPSGDTGELFF. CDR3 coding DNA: TGCGCCAGCAGCATTCCTAGCGGAGACACCGGGGAGCTGTTTTTT.